These T cell receptor beta chains were read from a single sample in a study of shared clonotypes between healthy human individuals. Assay used: immunoSEQ multiplex PCR; TCRdb lists only in-frame clones, some missing. The data hold about 2.1 million clones, with approximately 94% observed a single time. Input material: naive CD8+ T cells from PBMCs. The receptors come from a man younger than 30 in good health. Some clones in this sample may be carry-over from other donors' samples. The CDR3 runs from the conserved cysteine through the conserved F or W. The D gene is left open where the match is weak. The size entry is marked missing in some rows and otherwise reads once, few, many or a size class.

D	size	V	J	DNA	CDR3
NA	NA	TRBV5-6	TRBJ1-1	TGTGCCAGCAGCTTCTCCCAGTCGGACACTGAAGCTTTCTTT	CASSFSQSDTEAFF
NA	NA	TRBV7-8	TRBJ2-1	TGTGCCAGCAGCTTCGCGGGAAACTCCTACAATGAGCAGTTCTTC	CASSFAGNSYNEQFF
NA	NA	TRBV27	TRBJ2-1	TGTGCCAGCACCCACCGGGCGGCGCTCTACAATGAGCAGTTCTTC	CASTHRAALYNEQFF
NA	NA	TRBV29-1	TRBJ2-5	TGCAGCGTTGATAGCGGACGAGAAGAGACCCAGTACTTC	CSVDSGREETQYF
TRBD2	NA	TRBV28	TRBJ2-7	TGTGCCAGCAGATTAGGCCCAAGCGGGAGTTACGAGCAGTACTTC	CASRLGPSGSYEQYF
NA	NA	TRBV27	TRBJ2-5	TGTGCCAGCAGGAGAGCGGGCCGCCAAGAGACCCAGTACTTC	CASRRAGRQETQYF
TRBD1	NA	TRBV27	TRBJ1-1	TGTGCCAGCAGTCTAGGGACAGGGGTGAACACTGAAGCTTTCTTT	CASSLGTGVNTEAFF
TRBD1	NA	TRBV9	TRBJ1-5	TGTGCCAGCAGTGCTTCAACGGGACAGGCCGAGCCCCAGCATTTT	CASSASTGQAEPQHF
NA	NA	TRBV7-6	TRBJ1-1	TGTGCCAGCAGCCCTACTCCACAGAACACTGAAGCTTTCTTT	CASSPTPQNTEAFF
NA	NA	TRBV6-6	TRBJ2-7	TGTGCCAGCAGTTACCCGGGGACGGATAGCTCCTACGAGCAGTACTTC	CASSYPGTDSSYEQYF
TRBD1	NA	TRBV27	TRBJ1-2	TGTGCCAGCAGTTGGACAGGACCTCCTAACTATGGCTACACCTTC	CASSWTGPPNYGYTF
NA	NA	TRBV27	TRBJ2-7	TGTGCCAGCAGTGGACCGGGACTGAAGTATTCCTACGAGCAGTACTTC	CASSGPGLKYSYEQYF
NA	NA	TRBV19	TRBJ2-1	TGTGCCAGTAGTATTTACTACAATGAGCAGTTCTTC	CASSIYYNEQFF
TRBD2	NA	TRBV5-5	TRBJ2-2	TGTGCCAGCAGCCACGGGGGGACGCCGAACACCGGGGAGCTGTTTTTT	CASSHGGTPNTGELFF
TRBD2	NA	TRBV27	TRBJ2-7	TGTGCCAGCAGTTTCGGCGGGAGTATCTACGAGCAGTACTTC	CASSFGGSIYEQYF
NA	NA	TRBV4-1	TRBJ1-5	TGCGCCAGCAGCCAAGGAGGGCTCAATCAGCCCCAGCATTTT	CASSQGGLNQPQHF
TRBD2	NA	TRBV27	TRBJ2-2	TGTGCCAGCAGTCACACGACTAGCGGGGTGAACACCGGGGAGCTGTTTTTT	CASSHTTSGVNTGELFF
NA	once	TRBV11-2	TRBJ1-2	TGTGCCAGCAGCTTTTCCGGGGGGGATGGCTACACCTTC	CASSFSGGDGYTF
NA	NA	TRBV5-6	TRBJ2-7	TGTGCCAGCAGCTTGGGAGGGACATCCTCCTACGAGCAGTACTTC	CASSLGGTSSYEQYF
NA	NA	TRBV6-5	TRBJ1-1	TGTGCCAGCAGTTACTCGACAGGTTTTAAAGACACTGAAGCTTTCTTT	CASSYSTGFKDTEAFF
NA	NA	TRBV11-3	TRBJ2-3	TGTGCCAGCAGCTTAGCCGGGACCACCAGCACAGATACGCAGTATTTT	CASSLAGTTSTDTQYF
TRBD2	NA	TRBV28	TRBJ2-1	TGTGCCAGCAGTTTATGGGCCCGTTGGCTGGGGGGAGGACTAGCAAACTACAATGAGCAGTTCTTC	CASSLWARWLGGGLANYNEQFF